Below are 4 T cell receptor beta chains sequenced from a single sample in a study of blood T cell repertoires in COVID-19. The data were produced by immunoSEQ multiplex PCR, yet TCRdb's version contains in-frame clones alone and is incomplete. The top ten hold roughly 0.43% of the sample, which has 92,000 or so clones, approximately 90% seen once. Sample: peripheral blood. The source of these receptors is a man aged 60 to 75 with acute or convalescent COVID-19.

The chain links TRBV7-9 to TRBJ1-6, with a possible D match to TRBD1 (5 bases). Germline V lookup: CDR1 SEHNR, CDR2 FQNEAQ (reference sequence). V was pared by 3 bases and J by 4 bases, with 10 bases between. The CDR3 has 15 residues. For the CDR3, the DNA is TGTGCCAGCAGCTTGGCAGGGAATTATAATTCACCCCTCCACTTT. It yields the protein CASSLAGNYNSPLHF.

The chain is built from TRBV2 and TRBJ2-5, with 9 bases that match TRBD2. In germline, CDR1 is SNHLY, CDR2 FYNNEI. With V trimmed by 1 base and J by 3 bases, 6 bases remained unmatched. This CDR3 has 16 amino acids. The CDR3, as DNA: TGTGCCAGCAGTGAAGGGACTAGCGCGGGTAAAGAGACCCAGTACTTC. Its translation: CASSEGTSAGKETQYF.

The V gene is TRBV3-1 (or the pseudogene TRBV3-2), the J gene TRBJ2-7; 10 bases map to TRBD2. V trimming: 1 base; J trimming: 3 bases; junction bases outside the gene matches: 3. From germline, CDR1 is LGHDT and CDR2 YNNKEL (reference sequence). CDR3 length: 15 amino acids. The CDR3 region is CASSQVASGGYEQYF. The CDR3 DNA follows: TGTGCCAGCAGCCAAGTGGCTAGCGGGGGCTACGAGCAGTACTTC.

The chain carries TRBV29-1 and TRBJ2-3; unclear D gene. The CDR3 is made up of 11 amino acids. V was clipped by 8 bases and J by 4 bases, with 10 bases between them. CDR1 is SQVTM and CDR2 is ANQGSEA in the germline V gene. The CDR3 loop is CSPLEADTQYF. In nucleotides, the CDR3 is TGCAGCCCCCTCGAGGCAGATACGCAGTATTTT.